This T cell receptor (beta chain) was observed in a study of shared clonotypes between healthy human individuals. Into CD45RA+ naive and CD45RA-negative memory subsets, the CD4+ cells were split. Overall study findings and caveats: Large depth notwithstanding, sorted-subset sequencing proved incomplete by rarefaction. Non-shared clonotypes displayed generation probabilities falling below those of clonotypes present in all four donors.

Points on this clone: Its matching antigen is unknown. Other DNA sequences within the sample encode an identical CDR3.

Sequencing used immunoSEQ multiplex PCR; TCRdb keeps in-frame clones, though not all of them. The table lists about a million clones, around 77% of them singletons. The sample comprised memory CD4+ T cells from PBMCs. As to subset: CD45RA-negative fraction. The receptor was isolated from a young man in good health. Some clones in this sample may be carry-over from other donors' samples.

The CDR3 DNA follows: TGTGCCAGCAGCGGGCAGACTAACTATGGCTACACCTTC. It specifies CASSGQTNYGYTF. The chain is built from TRBV2 and TRBJ1-2; no reliable D call. The germline gives CDR1 SNHLY, CDR2 FYNNEI. The CDR3 totals 13 residues. V was pared by 6 bases and J by 0 bases, with 8 bases between.